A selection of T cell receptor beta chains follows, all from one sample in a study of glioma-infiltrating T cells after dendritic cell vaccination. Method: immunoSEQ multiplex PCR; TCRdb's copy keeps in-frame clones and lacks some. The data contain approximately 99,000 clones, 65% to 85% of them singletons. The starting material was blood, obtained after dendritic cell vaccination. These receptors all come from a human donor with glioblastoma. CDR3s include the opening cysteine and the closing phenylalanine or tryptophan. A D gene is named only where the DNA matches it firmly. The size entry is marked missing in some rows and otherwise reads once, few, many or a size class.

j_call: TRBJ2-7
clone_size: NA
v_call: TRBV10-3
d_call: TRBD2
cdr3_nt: TGTGCCCATGGCGGGGGCTCCTACGAGCAGTACTTC
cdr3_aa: CAHGGGSYEQYF

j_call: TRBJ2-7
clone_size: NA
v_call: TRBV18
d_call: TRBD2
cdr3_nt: TGTGCCAGCTCGCCGGGACTAGCGGCCTACGAGCAGTACTTC
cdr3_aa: CASSPGLAAYEQYF

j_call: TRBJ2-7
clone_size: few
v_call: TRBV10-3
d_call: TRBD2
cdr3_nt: TGTGCCATCAGTGGGCTAGCGGGAGTATCCGAGCAGTACTTC
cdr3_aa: CAISGLAGVSEQYF

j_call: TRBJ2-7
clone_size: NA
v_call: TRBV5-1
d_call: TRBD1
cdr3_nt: TGCGCCAGTTCAGGACAGGACGGCCACGAGCAGTACTTC
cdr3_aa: CASSGQDGHEQYF

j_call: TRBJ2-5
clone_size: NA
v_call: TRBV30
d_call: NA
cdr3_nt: TGTGCCTGGAGTGTACACAGTCAAGAGACCCAGTACTTC
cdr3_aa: CAWSVHSQETQYF

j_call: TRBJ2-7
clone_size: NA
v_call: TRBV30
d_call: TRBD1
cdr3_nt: TGTGCCTGGAGTGTGGGGACAGGGTTCGAGCAGTACTTC
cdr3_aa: CAWSVGTGFEQYF

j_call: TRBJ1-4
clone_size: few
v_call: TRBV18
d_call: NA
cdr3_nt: TGTGCCAGCTCACCCCCCGAGGGAAAACTGTTTTTT
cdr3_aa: CASSPPEGKLFF

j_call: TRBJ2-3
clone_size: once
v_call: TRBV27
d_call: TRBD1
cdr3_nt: TGTGCCAGCAGTTTAAAGGGGGGACAGGGGGCTGTTACAGATACGCAGTATTTT
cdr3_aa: CASSLKGGQGAVTDTQYF

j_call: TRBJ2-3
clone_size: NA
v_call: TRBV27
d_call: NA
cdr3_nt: TGTGCCAGCGTGGATAGCGGAATCACAGATACGCAGTATTTT
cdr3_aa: CASVDSGITDTQYF

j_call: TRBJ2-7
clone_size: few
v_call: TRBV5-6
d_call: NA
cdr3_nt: TGTGCCAGCAGCTTGGCAGGCAGGGAATACTCCTACGAGCAGTACTTC
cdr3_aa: CASSLAGREYSYEQYF

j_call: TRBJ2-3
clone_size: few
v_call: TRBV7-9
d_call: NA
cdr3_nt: TGTGCCAGCAGCATTTCACTAGTTGTTACGCAGTATTTT
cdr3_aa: CASSISLVVTQYF

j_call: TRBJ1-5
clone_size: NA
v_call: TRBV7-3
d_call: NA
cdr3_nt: TGTGCCAGCACCCCCCGTCGGGGAGGGGCAGGGCAGCCCCAGCATTTT
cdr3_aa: CASTPRRGGAGQPQHF

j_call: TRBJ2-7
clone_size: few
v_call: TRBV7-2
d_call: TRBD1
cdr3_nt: TGTGCCAGCAGCTTGTCCGGGACAGGGTACGAGCAGTACTTC
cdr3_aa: CASSLSGTGYEQYF

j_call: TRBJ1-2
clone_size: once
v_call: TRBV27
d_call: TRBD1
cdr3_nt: TGTGCCAGCAGATTTTTTACAGGGGGCGAGGGTGGCTACACCTTC
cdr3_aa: CASRFFTGGEGGYTF

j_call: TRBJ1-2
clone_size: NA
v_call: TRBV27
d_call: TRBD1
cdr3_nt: TGTGCCAGCAAACTGAGGGGACAGTGGATCGACTATGGCTACACCTTC
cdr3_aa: CASKLRGQWIDYGYTF

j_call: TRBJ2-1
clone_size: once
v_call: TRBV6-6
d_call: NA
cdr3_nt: TGTGCCAGCAGCCTTCTAACAGCCACCTACAATGAGCAGTTCTTC
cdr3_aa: CASSLLTATYNEQFF

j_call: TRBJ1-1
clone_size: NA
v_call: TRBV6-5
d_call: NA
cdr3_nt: TGTGCCAGCAGCTACGGATTGAACAGGGAGAACACTGAAGCTTTCTTT
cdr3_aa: CASSYGLNRENTEAFF

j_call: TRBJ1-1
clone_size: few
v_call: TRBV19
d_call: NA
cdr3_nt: TGTGCCAGTAGTAACATATTCCGGAGCACTGAAGCTTTCTTT
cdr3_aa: CASSNIFRSTEAFF

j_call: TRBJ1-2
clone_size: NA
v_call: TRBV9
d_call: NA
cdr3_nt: TGTGCCAGCAGCGTCTCGTCTACTAACTATGGCTACACCTTC
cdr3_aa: CASSVSSTNYGYTF

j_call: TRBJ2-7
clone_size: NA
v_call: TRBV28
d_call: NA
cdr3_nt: TGTGCCAGCAGTTCCTATTACGAGCAGTACTTC
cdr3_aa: CASSSYYEQYF

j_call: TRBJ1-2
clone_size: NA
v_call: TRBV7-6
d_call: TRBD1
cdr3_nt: TGTGCCAGCAGCCTGGGACAGGGGGCGTCGTCTGGCTACACCTTC
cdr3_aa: CASSLGQGASSGYTF

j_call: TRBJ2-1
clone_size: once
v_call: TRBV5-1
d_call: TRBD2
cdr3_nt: TGCGCCAGCAGCTTGGGGGGGACTAGCAGGCTCGATGAGCAGTTCTTC
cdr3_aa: CASSLGGTSRLDEQFF

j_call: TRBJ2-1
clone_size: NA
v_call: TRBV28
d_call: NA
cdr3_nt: TGTGCTCTGGGGCGACCGACCTACAATGAGCAGTTCTTC
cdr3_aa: CALGRPTYNEQFF

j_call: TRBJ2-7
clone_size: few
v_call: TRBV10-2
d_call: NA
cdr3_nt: TGCGCCAGCAGTGTGCTCGAGGGGGCCTACGAGCAGTACTTC
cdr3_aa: CASSVLEGAYEQYF

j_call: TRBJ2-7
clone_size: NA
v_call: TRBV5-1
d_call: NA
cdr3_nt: TGCGCCAGCAGCTTTGCCGAGTCCTACGAGCAGTACTTC
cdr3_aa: CASSFAESYEQYF

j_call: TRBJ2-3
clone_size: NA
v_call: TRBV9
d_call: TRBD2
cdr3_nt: TGTGCCAGCAGCAAGCGGGGGGCCCAGTTTATGGCAGATACGCAGTATTTT
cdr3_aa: CASSKRGAQFMADTQYF

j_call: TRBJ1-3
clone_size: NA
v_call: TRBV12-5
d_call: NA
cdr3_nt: TGTGCTAGTGGGTCCGGAGGGGCCGCTCGAAGAAACACCATATATTTT
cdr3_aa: CASGSGGAARRNTIYF

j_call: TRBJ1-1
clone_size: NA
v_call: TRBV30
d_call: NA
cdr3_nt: TGTGCCTGGAGGGCTCGTATCGACACTGAAGCTTTCTTT
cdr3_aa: CAWRARIDTEAFF

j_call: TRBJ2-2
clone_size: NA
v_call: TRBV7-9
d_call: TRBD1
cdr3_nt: TGTGCCAGCAGCCTTCGGGACAGCGCGAACACCGGGGAGCTGTTTTTT
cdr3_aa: CASSLRDSANTGELFF

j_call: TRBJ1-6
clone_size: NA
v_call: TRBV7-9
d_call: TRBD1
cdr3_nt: TGTGCCAGCACGACAGGGGTCACCATACCCCTCCACTTT
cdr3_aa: CASTTGVTIPLHF

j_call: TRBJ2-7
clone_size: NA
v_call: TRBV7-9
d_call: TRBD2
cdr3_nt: TGTGCCAGCAGCGGGGGGGCTAGCGGGTCCCAGTACTTC
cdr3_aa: CASSGGASGSQYF

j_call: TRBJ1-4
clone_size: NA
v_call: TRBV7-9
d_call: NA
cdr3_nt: TGTGCCAGCAGCTTGGGGGCAGGGCCTAATGAAAAACTGTTTTTT
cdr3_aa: CASSLGAGPNEKLFF

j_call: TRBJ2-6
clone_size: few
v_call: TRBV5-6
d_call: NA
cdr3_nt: TGTGCCAGCAGCCGGTCTGGGGCCAACGTCCTGACTTTC
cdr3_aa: CASSRSGANVLTF

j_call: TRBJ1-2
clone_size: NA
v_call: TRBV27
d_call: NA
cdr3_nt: TGTGCCAGCAGTTTTGCCGGGTATGGCTACACCTTC
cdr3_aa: CASSFAGYGYTF

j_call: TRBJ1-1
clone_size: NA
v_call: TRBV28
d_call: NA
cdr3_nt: TGTGCCAGCAATATACATAGGGGGGGGAACACTGAAGCTTTCTTT
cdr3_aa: CASNIHRGGNTEAFF

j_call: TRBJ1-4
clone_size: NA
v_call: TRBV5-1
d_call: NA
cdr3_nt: TGCGCCAGCAGCTTGAGCATTAATGAAAAACTGTTTTTT
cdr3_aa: CASSLSINEKLFF

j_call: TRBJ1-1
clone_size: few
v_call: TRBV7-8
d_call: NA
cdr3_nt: TGTGCCAGCAGCTTTGAGCCTGACACTGAAGCTTTCTTT
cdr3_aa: CASSFEPDTEAFF

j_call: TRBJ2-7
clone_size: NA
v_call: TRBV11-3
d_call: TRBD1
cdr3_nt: TGTGCCAGCAGCTTAGATCTGGGGGGACAGGGAGAATCAGGTGAGCAGTACTTC
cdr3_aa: CASSLDLGGQGESGEQYF

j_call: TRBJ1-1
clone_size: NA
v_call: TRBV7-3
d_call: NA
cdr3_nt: TGTGCCAGCAGCTTCAGGGCGAACACTGAAGCTTTCTTT
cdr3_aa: CASSFRANTEAFF

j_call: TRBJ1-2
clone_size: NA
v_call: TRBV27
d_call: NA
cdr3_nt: TGTGCCAGCAGTTCCTACAGGGCTTCTAACTATGGCTACACCTTC
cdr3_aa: CASSSYRASNYGYTF

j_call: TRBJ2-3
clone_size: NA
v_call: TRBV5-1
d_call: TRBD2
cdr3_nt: TGCGCCAGCAGCTCGACTAGCGGGGGGACCAGAGCCACAGATACGCAGTATTTT
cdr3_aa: CASSSTSGGTRATDTQYF

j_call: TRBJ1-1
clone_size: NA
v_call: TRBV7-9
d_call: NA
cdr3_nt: TGTGCCAGCAGCTTATGGGGGGGAGGTACTGAAGCTTTCTTT
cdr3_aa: CASSLWGGGTEAFF

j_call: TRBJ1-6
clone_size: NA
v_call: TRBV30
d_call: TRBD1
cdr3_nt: TGTGCCTGGGACGGGACAGCAAATTCACCCCTCCACTTT
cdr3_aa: CAWDGTANSPLHF

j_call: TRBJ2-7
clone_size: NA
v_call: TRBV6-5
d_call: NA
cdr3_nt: TGTGCCAGCAGGCCTCCAGGCGGGTCCTACGAGCAGTACTTC
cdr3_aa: CASRPPGGSYEQYF

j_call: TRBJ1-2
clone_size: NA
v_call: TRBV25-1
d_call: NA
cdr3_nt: TGTGCCAGCAGTGCTCAGTCAGGCAGCTACACCTTC
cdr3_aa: CASSAQSGSYTF

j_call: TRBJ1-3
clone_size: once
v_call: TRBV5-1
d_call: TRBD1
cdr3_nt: TGCGCCAGCAGCTTTGGACAGGAACCTTCGGCTGGAAACACCATATATTTT
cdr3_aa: CASSFGQEPSAGNTIYF

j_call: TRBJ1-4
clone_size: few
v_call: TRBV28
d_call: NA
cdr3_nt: TGTGCCAGCAGCCTGCCCCTAGGATTGGGTGAAAAACTGTTTTTT
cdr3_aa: CASSLPLGLGEKLFF

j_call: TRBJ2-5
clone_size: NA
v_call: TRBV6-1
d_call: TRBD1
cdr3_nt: TGTGCCAGCAGCATAGCACAGGGGGCCGGGGAGACCCAGTACTTC
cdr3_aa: CASSIAQGAGETQYF